This paragraph reports one T cell receptor (beta chain). Repertoires were generated with immunoSEQ multiplex PCR, while TCRdb's copy carries only in-frame clones and drops some. Of 190,000 or so clones detected, about 81% appear once; the ten largest clones hold around 11%. This entry is derived from a study of blood T cell repertoires in COVID-19. V was shortened by 2 bases and J by 6 bases, with 13 bases between the two germline ends. This CDR3 region has 15 residues. Germline CDR1 reads SNHLY; CDR2 reads FYNNEI. This receptor was taken from an elderly woman with COVID-19, enrolled during active disease. Sequenced input: peripheral blood. The chain carries TRBV2 and TRBJ2-2; D possibly corresponds to TRBD2 (6 bases). The DNA for the CDR3 is TGTGCCAGCAGTGAAAGACCAGGAGGGGCCGGGGAGCTGTTTTTT. Translation gives CASSERPGGAGELFF.